Listed here are 14 T cell receptor beta chains from one sample, sequenced in a study of tumour-infiltrating T cells in Burkitt lymphoma. Libraries were prepared by immunoSEQ multiplex PCR; TCRdb keeps only in-frame clonotypes and omits some of them. The sample has approximately 14,000 clones; less than 90% are singletons. The sequenced material came from tumor tissue. Source of these receptors: a human donor with diffuse large B-cell lymphoma.

The chain has TRBV11-2 and TRBJ2-6; tentative D call: TRBD1 (6 bases). The germline V gene has CDR1 SGHAT and CDR2 FQNNGV. This CDR3 is built from 19 residues. Trimming cost V 5 bases and J 0 bases, with 20 bases left between them. Written as DNA, the CDR3 is TGTGCCAGCAGCCGAACCGCCAGACAGGTGTACTCTGGGGCCAACGTCCTGACTTTC. The encoded protein is CASSRTARQVYSGANVLTF.

This clone came up a few times. The J gene is TRBJ2-6, the V gene TRBV29-1; 13 bases align to TRBD2. V lost 5 bases to trimming and J lost 0 bases; unmatched junction nucleotides: 4. Germline values: CDR1 SQVTM, CDR2 ANQGSEA. This CDR3 is built from 17 residues. The CDR3, as DNA: TGCAGCGTTACCAGGACTAGCGGGAGCTCTGGGGCCAACGTCCTGACTTTC. Its translation: CSVTRTSGSSGANVLTF.

The chain uses TRBV7-9 and TRBJ1-1; D call uncertain. CDR3 length: 14 residues. CDR1 and CDR2 (germline): SEHNR, FQNEAQ (reference sequence). The V end lost 2 bases, the J end lost 1 base, and 8 bases lay between the germline ends. The CDR3 region is CASSLRLGNTEAFF. The DNA for the CDR3 is TGTGCCAGCAGCTTAAGGCTAGGGAACACTGAAGCTTTCTTT.

V and J are TRBV14 and TRBJ2-7, with 7 nucleotides matching TRBD2. CDR1 SGHDN and CDR2 FVKESK come from the germline V gene. The CDR3 runs 15 residues. Unmatched junction bases numbered 10, after V lost 3 bases and J lost 5 bases. The CDR3 loop reads CASSHYGGTGNEQYF. The CDR3 DNA reads TGTGCCAGCAGCCATTACGGGGGGACGGGAAACGAGCAGTACTTC.

V and J are TRBV11-2 and TRBJ2-1; 13 bases are a match to TRBD2. J was trimmed by 6 bases and V by 5 bases; bases with no gene match: 4. Germline CDR1 SGHAT, CDR2 FQNNGV. This CDR3 contains 15 residues. CDR3 residues: CASSLLAGGINEQFF. The CDR3 DNA reads TGTGCCAGCAGCCTACTAGCGGGAGGGATCAATGAGCAGTTCTTC.

The chain uses TRBV7-8 and TRBJ1-1, with TRBD1 matching over 8 bases. The CDR3 runs 16 residues. The germline V gene has CDR1 SGHVS and CDR2 FQNEAQ. Trimming at V came to 0 bases and at J to 7 bases, leaving 10 bases not matched to a gene. This CDR3 reads CASSLAPGQGGNEAFF. In nucleotides, the CDR3 is TGTGCCAGCAGCTTAGCCCCTGGACAGGGTGGGAATGAAGCTTTCTTT.

As DNA, the CDR3 is TGCGCCACTTCAAACCCTCCGGGCTACGAGCAGTACTTC. Its protein product is CATSNPPGYEQYF. The V gene is TRBV5-1, the J gene TRBJ2-7; the D is unclear. V was cut by 9 bases and J by 3 bases, with 16 bases left in between. Germline V gene data show CDR1 as SGHRS and CDR2 as YFSETQ. The CDR3 consists of 13 residues.

The chain has TRBV29-1 and TRBJ2-5; D gene uncertain. Germline V gene sequence: CDR1 SQVTM, CDR2 ANQGSEA. The CDR3 is made up of 10 amino acids. Trimming removed 4 bases at V and 5 bases at J, with 5 bases between. Written as DNA, the CDR3 is TGCAGCGTTGCTTTTGAGACCCAGTACTTC. This sequence encodes CSVAFETQYF.

V usage is TRBV15 and J usage is TRBJ2-1; 8 nucleotides line up with TRBD2. The germline gives CDR1 LNHNV, CDR2 YYDKDF (reference sequence). V lost 0 bases, J lost 4 bases, and 8 bases stayed unmatched. The CDR3 has 17 amino acids. The CDR3 here is CATSRDLVTSGYNEQFF. The CDR3 bases are TGTGCCACCAGCAGAGATCTGGTAACTAGCGGTTACAATGAGCAGTTCTTC.

The chain joins TRBV4-3 to TRBJ2-5; D not resolved. Germline V gene data show CDR1 as LGHNA and CDR2 as YSLEER. V was pared by 0 bases and J by 5 bases, with 7 bases between. The CDR3 is 13 residues long. DNA for the CDR3: TGCGCCAGCAGCCAAGATCTCAGGGAGACCCAGTACTTC. This codes for CASSQDLRETQYF.

The gene calls are TRBV9 and TRBJ2-3, with 13 nucleotides matching TRBD2. J gave up 4 bases and V 4 bases, and 3 bases lay outside the gene matches. The CDR3 has 15 amino acids. Germline V gives CDR1 SGDLS, CDR2 YYNGEE. CDR3 protein: CASSLTSGGPDTQYF. The CDR3 nucleotides are TGTGCCAGCAGCTTGACTAGCGGGGGGCCAGATACGCAGTATTTT.

The gene calls are TRBV5-8 and TRBJ1-2; D uncertain. The CDR3 is 14 amino acids. V gave up 3 bases and J gave up 6 bases, with 15 bases separating them. CDR1 and CDR2 (germline): SGHTS, YDEGEE. DNA of the CDR3: TGTGCCAGCAGCTCACCGACCCCGGGGAATGGCTACACCTTC. It codes for CASSSPTPGNGYTF.

The chain recombines TRBV11-2 with TRBJ1-1; D is undetermined. The germline V gene has CDR1 SGHAT and CDR2 FQNNGV. Between the trimmed V and J ends, which lost 5 bases and 5 bases, there was a span of 15 bases. CDR3 length: 14 amino acids. The CDR3 nucleotides are TGTGCCAGCAGCCGAAGGGCTCTAGGGACTGAAGCTTTCTTT. Its protein product is CASSRRALGTEAFF.

V and J are TRBV2 and TRBJ1-1; perhaps TRBD1 as D (6 bases). The CDR3 totals 15 residues. Germline loops: CDR1 SNHLY, CDR2 FYNNEI. The V gene lost 5 bases and the J gene lost 0 bases, with 13 bases spanning the gap. CDR3 nucleotides: TGTGCCAGCAGTCGGACAGAGATGATGAACACTGAAGCTTTCTTT. Amino acids: CASSRTEMMNTEAFF.